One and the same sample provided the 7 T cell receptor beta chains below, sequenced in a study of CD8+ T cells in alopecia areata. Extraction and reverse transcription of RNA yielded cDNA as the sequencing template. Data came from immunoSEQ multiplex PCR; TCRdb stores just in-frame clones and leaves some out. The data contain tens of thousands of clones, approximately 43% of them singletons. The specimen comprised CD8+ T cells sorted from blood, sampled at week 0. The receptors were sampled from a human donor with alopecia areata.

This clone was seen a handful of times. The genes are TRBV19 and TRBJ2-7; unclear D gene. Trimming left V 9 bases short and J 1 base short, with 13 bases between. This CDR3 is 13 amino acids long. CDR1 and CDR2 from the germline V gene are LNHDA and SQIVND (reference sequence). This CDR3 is CASGTSLSYEQYF. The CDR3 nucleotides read TGTGCCAGCGGAACTTCCCTGTCCTACGAGCAGTACTTC. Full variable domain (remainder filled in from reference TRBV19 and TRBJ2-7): DGGITQSPKYLFRKEGQNVTLSCEQNLNHDAMYWYRQDPGQGLRLIYYSQIVNDFQKGDIAEGYSVSREKKESFPLTVTSAQKNPTAFYLCASGTSLSYEQYFGPGTRLTVT.

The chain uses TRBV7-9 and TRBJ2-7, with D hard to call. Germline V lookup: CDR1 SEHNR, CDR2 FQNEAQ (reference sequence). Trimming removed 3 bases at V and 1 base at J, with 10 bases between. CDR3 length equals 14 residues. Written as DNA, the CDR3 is TGTGCCAGCAGCTTTATCGGACCTTCCTACGAGCAGTACTTC. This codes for CASSFIGPSYEQYF.

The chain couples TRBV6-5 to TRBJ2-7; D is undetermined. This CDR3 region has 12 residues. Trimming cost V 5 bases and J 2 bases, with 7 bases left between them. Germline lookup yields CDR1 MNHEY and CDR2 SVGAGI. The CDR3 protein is CASSPGAYEQYF. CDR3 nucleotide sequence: TGTGCCAGCAGTCCCGGAGCCTACGAGCAGTACTTC.

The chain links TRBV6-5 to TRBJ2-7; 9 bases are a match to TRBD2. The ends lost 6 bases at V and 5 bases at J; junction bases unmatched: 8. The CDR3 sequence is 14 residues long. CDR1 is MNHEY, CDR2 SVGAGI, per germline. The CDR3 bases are TGTGCCAGCAGCTGGAGCGTAGCGGGAGACGAGCAGTACTTC. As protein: CASSWSVAGDEQYF.

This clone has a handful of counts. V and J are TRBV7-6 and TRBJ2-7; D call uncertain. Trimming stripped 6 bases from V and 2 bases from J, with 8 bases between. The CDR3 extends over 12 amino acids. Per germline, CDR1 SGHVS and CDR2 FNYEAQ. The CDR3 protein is CASRDGAYEQYF. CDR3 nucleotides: TGTGCCAGCAGGGATGGAGCCTACGAGCAGTACTTC.

The CDR3 DNA sequence: TGCAGCGTTGACAACTCCTACGAGCAGTACTTC. Translated, it gives CSVDNSYEQYF. The J gene is TRBJ2-7, the V gene TRBV29-1, with D unclear. The CDR3 has 11 residues. Germline V CDR1 and CDR2: SQVTM, ANQGSEA. Trimming removed 3 bases from V and 0 bases from J, with 3 bases in between.

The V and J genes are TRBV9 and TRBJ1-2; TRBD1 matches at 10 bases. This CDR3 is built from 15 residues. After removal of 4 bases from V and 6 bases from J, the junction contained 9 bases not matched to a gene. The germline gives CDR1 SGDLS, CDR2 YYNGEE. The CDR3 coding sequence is TGTGCCAGCAGCTTGGGGGACAGGGGAGCGGATGGCTACACCTTC. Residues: CASSLGDRGADGYTF.